This T cell receptor (beta chain) appears in the sequencing data of a study of blood T cells in healthy people across ages. It was with a sample-barcoded 5' primer and a J-beta primer mix that a second PCR of roughly 6 to 12 cycles was run. TCRdb itself ran the 5' RACE reads through MiXCR, one entry per CDR3 protein. This sample carries 850,000 to 1,100,000 distinct CDR3 sequences, roughly two fifths of them seen once, and the ten largest clones take around 13%. This CDR3 is built from 15 residues. The V gene's germline CDR1 is SEHNR and CDR2 FQNEAQ (reference sequence). The V end was cut by 0 bases, the J end by 6 bases, with 14 bases between. The sample holds a few counts of this clonotype. Isolated per sample were at least 6.5 million PBMCs.

The V gene is TRBV7-9, the J gene TRBJ1-2, with D perhaps TRBD1 (5 bases). The clonotype originates from a man aged 18 to 35 in good health. The sequencing input was blood. The CDR3: CASSLAGQGGHGYTF. In DNA, the CDR3 is TGTGCCAGCAGCTTAGCAGGCCAGGGAGGGCATGGCTACACCTTC. Full variable domain (remainder filled in from reference TRBV7-9 and TRBJ1-2): DTGVSQNPRHKITKRGQNVTFRCDPISEHNRLYWYRQTLGQGPEFLTYFQNEAQLEKSRLLSDRFSAERPKGSFSTLEIQRTEQGDSAMYLCASSLAGQGGHGYTFGSGTRLTVV.